The T cell receptor beta chain described here comes from a study of T cells in Graves' hyperthyroidism and ophthalmopathy. Notes on the study in general: Researchers found most expanded thyroid clonotypes above 0.001 in blood as well.

Diagnoses rested on clinical symptoms, serum thyroxine and TRAb, thyroid ultrasound and orbital computed tomography. The CDR3 contains 10 residues. Germline-derived CDR1 and CDR2 are SQVTM and ANQGSEA. As regards this clonotype: No antigen is known for it.

The investigators amplified TCR beta CDR3 regions from RNA transcripts. Using the HTBI primer set, a first-round RT-PCR was run on the TCR CDR3. TCRdb independently ran MiXCR on the multiplex PCR reads; one entry per CDR3 protein. The sample yields about 760,000 distinct CDR3 sequences, roughly 32% seen once. This chain uses TRBV29-1 with TRBJ2-7; D uncertain. Matching the DNA end better, TRBJ2-1 makes the J call doubtful. The origin of this receptor is a middle-aged woman with Graves' hyperthyroidism. The specimen was blood. The CDR3 region is CSVGLNEQFF. The CDR3 nucleotides read TGCAGCGTTGGGCTCAATGAGCAGTTCTTC.